This T cell receptor beta chain was profiled in a study of graft-versus-host responses after intestinal transplantation. As for this clone: Its antigen remains unknown.

Clones were sequenced by immunoSEQ multiplex PCR, and TCRdb holds only the in-frame ones, with some missing. The table records around 92,000 clones, roughly 82% of them present only once. Study results and caveats: Early HvG declines after transplant were associated with peak circulating GvH clone levels.

The sequenced sample was PBMCs, obtained 255 days after intestinal transplant. The sequence came from a human patient who received an intestinal transplant, so some T cells may come from the graft donor.

CDR3 sequence: CASSPPPRVGDWETQYF. CDR3 coding DNA: TGTGCCAGCAGTCCTCCCCCTCGGGTAGGGGATTGGGAGACCCAGTACTTC. The rearrangement uses TRBV25-1 and TRBJ2-5; D perhaps matches TRBD1 (5 bases). Per the germline V gene, CDR1 is MGHDK and CDR2 is SYGVNS. The CDR3 totals 17 residues. With 5 bases removed from V and 5 bases from J, the gap between germline ends came to 24 bases.